This T cell receptor (beta chain) was profiled in a study of blood T cell repertoires in COVID-19. Turning to the study itself: The study drew acute and convalescent COVID-19 samples from the United States, Italy and Spain. The analysed material was cDNA or gDNA that came from T cells, B-cell-depleted T cells, or PBMCs.

This clone appeared a single time. Per the authors' pipeline: Reference gene primer amplification yielded estimated nucleated cell counts. Profiling relied on immunoSEQ multiplex PCR, and the TCRdb table lists in-frame clones only, not all of them. V and J calls and clone size come straight from that table; D and trimming were deduced from the DNA. The data contain 130,000 or so clones, 65% to 85% of them singletons. Trimming pared 6 bases from V and 2 bases from J, leaving 11 bases between. The length of the CDR3 is 14 residues. CDR1 is MNHEY, CDR2 SVGAGI, per germline. The material sequenced was peripheral blood. The TCR sequence derives from a woman aged 80 or over with acute or convalescent COVID-19. This chain joins TRBV6-5 and TRBJ1-3; a weak D match, TRBD1 (5 bases). CDR3: CASRVRVTGNTIYF. For the CDR3, the DNA is TGTGCCAGCAGAGTCAGGGTCACTGGAAACACCATATATTTT.